This entry lists 8 T cell receptor beta chains sequenced from one sample in a study of T cells after yellow fever vaccination. TCRdb re-analysed the 5' RACE reads in MiXCR, keeping a single row per CDR3 protein. Of 300,000 to 350,000 distinct CDR3 sequences in the sample, around 4.4% were seen once. The sample in question was PBMCs, obtained 15 days after the yellow fever booster vaccination. These receptors originate from a man in his late teens or twenties who received the YFV17D yellow fever vaccine.

This clonotype was counted only a few times. The chain carries TRBV6-2 or TRBV6-3 and TRBJ2-2; TRBD1 matches 7 bases. The germline gives CDR1 MNHEY, CDR2 SVGEGT. The CDR3 length is 15 residues. V shed 2 bases, J shed 3 bases, and the junction held 3 bases outside the gene matches. CDR3 DNA: TGTGCCAGCAGTTACGACAGGGTGTACACCGGGGAGCTGTTTTTT. It is translated as CASSYDRVYTGELFF.

This clonotype was recorded many times. V usage is TRBV7-6 and J usage is TRBJ2-7; TRBD1 is a possible D gene (5 bases). V was clipped by 8 bases and J by 0 bases, with 5 bases between them. Per germline, CDR1 SGHVS and CDR2 FNYEAQ. The CDR3 spans 11 residues. CDR3 region: CASQGSYEQYF. The DNA for the CDR3 is TGTGCCAGCCAGGGCTCCTACGAGCAGTACTTC. The entire variable domain, with the rest obtained from reference TRBV7-6 and TRBJ2-7, is as follows: GAGVSQSPRYKVTKRGQDVALRCDPISGHVSLYWYRQALGQGPEFLTYFNYEAQQDKSGLPNDRFSAERPEGSISTLTIQRTEQRDSAMYRCASQGSYEQYFGPGTRLTVT.

The sample holds many counts of this clonotype. This chain uses TRBV4-1 with TRBJ1-2; no definite D call. Germline CDR1 is MGHRA and CDR2 is YSYEKL. The V end lost 2 bases, the J end lost 4 bases, and 14 bases lay between the germline ends. The CDR3 has 15 residues. CDR3 amino acids: CASSQSPVMTYGYTF. CDR3 DNA: TGCGCCAGCAGCCAATCCCCGGTGATGACCTATGGCTACACCTTC.

In this sample, this clonotype turned up many times. This chain links TRBV4-2 with TRBJ2-7; D might be TRBD2 (6 bases). Trimming stripped 2 bases from V and 7 bases from J, with 15 bases between. The CDR3 sequence is 14 residues long. Germline CDR1 LGHNA, CDR2 YNFKEQ. The CDR3 reads CASSQSSAGTEQYF. CDR3 DNA: TGTGCCAGCAGCCAAAGTTCGGCGGGGACTGAGCAGTACTTC.

The table lists this clonotype with many counts. The rearrangement uses TRBV7-3 and TRBJ2-1, with D uncertain. CDR3 size: 13 residues. The ends were cut back, 3 bases at V and 4 bases at J, with 7 bases in the middle. Germline assignment: CDR1 SGHTA and CDR2 FQGTGA. The CDR3 sequence: CASSFGQYNEQFF. The CDR3 DNA sequence: TGTGCCAGCAGCTTCGGCCAGTACAATGAGCAGTTCTTC.

This clonotype was detected a few times. CDR3 residues: CASSPSFGRMNTEAFF. The CDR3 DNA follows: TGTGCCAGCAGTCCATCATTTGGGAGGATGAACACTGAAGCTTTCTTT. This rearrangement joins TRBV6-5 to TRBJ1-1; D remains ambiguous. Germline-derived CDR1 and CDR2 are MNHEY and SVGAGI. The ends were cut back, 5 bases at V and 0 bases at J, with 16 bases in the middle. The CDR3 length is 16 residues.

This clonotype was observed at least ten times. The chain uses TRBV27 and TRBJ2-5, with D hard to call. V lost 4 bases and J lost 3, with 21 bases in between. CDR1 is MNHEY and CDR2 is SMNVEV in the germline V gene (reference sequence). CDR3 length equals 17 residues. Here the CDR3 reads CASSSLSLWTEKETQYF. The CDR3 DNA reads as TGTGCCAGCAGTTCACTATCCCTGTGGACGGAAAAAGAGACCCAGTACTTC.

This clonotype was observed at least ten times. The chain uses TRBV20-1 and TRBJ2-5, with D perhaps being TRBD1 or TRBD2 (6 bases each). Trimming pared 4 bases from V and 4 bases from J, leaving 19 bases between. The germline CDR1 and CDR2 sequences are DFQATT and SNEGSKA (reference sequence). This CDR3 is 15 amino acids long. The CDR3 nucleotides read TGCAGTGCTACGCGAGAGGAGGGGGTCCCAGAGACCCAGTACTTC. Translation gives CSATREEGVPETQYF.